Below, 15 T cell receptor beta chains from the same sample are listed, as sequenced in a study of blood T cells in healthy people across ages. PCR was performed a second time for roughly 7 to 11 cycles using a sample-barcoded 5' primer and a J-beta primer mix. MiXCR, run by TCRdb on the 5' RACE reads, gives a single entry per CDR3 protein. Of about 930,000 distinct CDR3 sequences detected, 29% appear once; the ten largest clones hold about 9.4%. Another study also made use of these data, one on T cells of mothers and their children.

Sequencing used blood. These receptors came from a woman in her thirties or forties in good health.

The V call is TRBV27, the J call TRBJ1-2; 7 nucleotides match TRBD1. V lost 5 bases and J lost 4; bases outside the gene matches: 4. This CDR3 spans 13 amino acids. Germline V CDR1 and CDR2: MNHEY, SMNVEV (reference sequence). CDR3 sequence reads: CASSKGASYGYTF. The CDR3 nucleotides are TGTGCCAGCAGTAAGGGGGCCAGCTATGGCTACACCTTC.

This clonotype has at least ten counts. The DNA for the CDR3 is TGCAGCGTTGCCAGACAGGGGAAGGCCACAGATACGCAGTATTTT. Translated, it gives CSVARQGKATDTQYF. The rearrangement uses TRBV29-1 and TRBJ2-3; TRBD1 agrees at 8 bases. Germline assignment: CDR1 SQVTM and CDR2 ANQGSEA. The J segment lost 2 bases and the V segment lost 4 bases, leaving 8 bases of the junction unmatched. There are 15 residues in the CDR3.

V usage is TRBV2 and J usage is TRBJ2-1; possibly TRBD2 for D (6 bases). Trimming shortened V by 4 bases and J by 8 bases, and 9 bases separated the two germline ends. Germline V CDR1 and CDR2: SNHLY, FYNNEI. The CDR3 has 12 residues. For the CDR3, the DNA is TGTGCCAGCAGTGGGACTAAACATGAGCAGTTCTTC. Its protein product is CASSGTKHEQFF.

This chain links TRBV20-1 with TRBJ2-7, with D perhaps given as TRBD1 or TRBD2 (5 bases each). The CDR3 covers 14 residues. The germline V gene has CDR1 DFQATT and CDR2 SNEGSKA (reference sequence). Between the trimmed V and J ends, which lost 0 bases and 0 bases, there was a span of 9 bases. Written as DNA, the CDR3 is TGCAGTGCTAGAGATGGGGGTCTCTCCTACGAGCAGTACTTC. Protein sequence: CSARDGGLSYEQYF.

The gene calls are TRBV28 and TRBJ1-2, with TRBD1 matching over 7 bases. Germline lookup yields CDR1 MDHEN and CDR2 SYDVKM. The length of the CDR3 is 15 residues. The ends lost 3 bases at V and 0 bases at J; junction bases unmatched: 4. The CDR3 protein is CASSLYRGPNYGYTF. Here the CDR3 DNA reads TGTGCCAGCAGTTTGTACAGGGGCCCTAACTATGGCTACACCTTC.

This clonotype was detected only a few times. This chain uses TRBV7-2 with TRBJ1-2; possibly TRBD1 for D (5 bases). The V and J ends lost 10 bases and 8 bases respectively, with 14 bases between them. There are 11 residues in the CDR3. The germline V gene has CDR1 SGHTA and CDR2 FQGNSA. The CDR3 coding sequence is TGTGCCACCCCGAGAGGGGAAGGCTACACCTTC. Translating gives CATPRGEGYTF.

This clonotype was seen only once. V usage is TRBV7-3 and J usage is TRBJ1-3; 8 bases are a match to TRBD1. The CDR3 spans 14 residues. J gave up 4 bases and V 4 bases, and 3 bases lay outside the gene matches. The V gene's germline CDR1 is SGHTA and CDR2 FQGTGA. The CDR3 loop is CASSSGQGGNTIYF. CDR3 bases: TGTGCCAGCAGCTCAGGACAGGGCGGAAACACCATATATTTT.

A word on this clonotype: It may be a read error: a sequence one base away is much more abundant. DNA for the CDR3: TGTGCCAGCAGCTCACCAGGGGATGCGAGCTACGAGCAGTACTTC. As protein: CASSSPGDASYEQYF. J is TRBJ2-7 and V is TRBV7-6, with a weak D call TRBD1 (6 bases). This CDR3 spans 15 amino acids. Germline CDR1 and CDR2: SGHVS and FNYEAQ. V gave up 4 bases and J gave up 3 bases, with 16 bases separating them.

CDR3 sequence (DNA): TGTGCCAGCAGTGCTGACAGGGGTTACGGGCGGCAGTATTTT. Amino acid sequence: CASSADRGYGRQYF. This chain joins TRBV2 and TRBJ2-3, with 8 bases matching TRBD1. This CDR3 is 14 amino acids long. V gave up 4 bases and J gave up 11 bases; unmatched junction bases: 11. Germline loops: CDR1 SNHLY, CDR2 FYNNEI.

The sample holds many counts of this clonotype. The chain links TRBV15 to TRBJ2-5; D not resolved. CDR1 is LNHNV, CDR2 YYDKDF, per germline (reference sequence). The CDR3 loop spans 11 amino acids. V gave up 5 bases and J gave up 3 bases, with 4 bases separating them. Here the CDR3 reads CATSGKETQYF. In DNA, the CDR3 is TGTGCCACCAGCGGGAAAGAGACCCAGTACTTC.

The chain recombines TRBV24-1 with TRBJ2-1, with D tentatively TRBD2 (7 bases). The DNA end lines up better with TRBJ2-7; the J call may be wrong. CDR3 length: 15 amino acids. Germline loops: CDR1 KGHDR, CDR2 SFDVKD. The CDR3 nucleotides read TGTGCCACCAGTGTTCGGGGGGCGTCCTACAATGAGCAGTACTTC. Its translation: CATSVRGASYNEQYF.

This clonotype has only a few counts. This chain connects TRBV3-1 to TRBJ1-2, with 9 bases identical to TRBD1. The CDR3 consists of 14 residues. J gave up 8 bases and V 4 bases, and 8 bases lay outside the gene matches. Germline loops: CDR1 LGHDT, CDR2 YNNKEL (reference sequence). The CDR3 nucleotides are TGTGCCAGCAGCCCAAGAAGGGACAGGGCGGGCTACACCTTC. As protein: CASSPRRDRAGYTF.

This clonotype was seen repeatedly, ten times or more. V is TRBV15 and J is TRBJ2-5; 7 bases match TRBD2. V dropped 3 bases and J dropped 2; count of bases not matched to a gene: 6. Germline-derived CDR1 and CDR2 are LNHNV and YYDKDF (reference sequence). CDR3 length: 15 amino acids. CDR3 bases: TGTGCCACCAGCAGGGGCCAAGCGGGGCAAGAGACCCAGTACTTC. This sequence encodes CATSRGQAGQETQYF. Full variable domain (missing parts from reference TRBV15 and TRBJ2-5): DAMVIQNPRYQVTQFGKPVTLSCSQTLNHNVMYWYQQKSSQAPKLLFHYYDKDFNNEADTPDNFQSRRPNTSFCFLDIRSPGLGDTAMYLCATSRGQAGQETQYFGPGTRLLVL.

Regarding this clonotype: A much more abundant neighbour one base away suggests this may be a read error. The V gene is TRBV7-2, the J gene TRBJ2-4, with D perhaps given as TRBD1 or TRBD2 (5 bases each). Deletions cut 5 bases from V and 11 bases from J, with 19 bases between. There are 14 residues in the CDR3. Germline assignment: CDR1 SGHTA and CDR2 FQGNSA. The CDR3 here is CASSPGTIRNVQYF. The CDR3 DNA follows: TGTGCCAGCAGCCCCGGGACCATTCGGAACGTTCAGTACTTC. The variable domain in full, completed from reference TRBV7-2 and TRBJ2-4, reads GAGVSQSPSNKVTEKGKDVELRCDPISGHTALYWYRQSLGQGLEFLIYFQGNSAPDKSGLPSDRFSAERTGGSVSTLTIQRTQQEDSAVYLCASSPGTIRNVQYFGAGTRLSVL.

This clonotype was recorded a few times. CDR3 amino acids: CASSQTHTGVDRYGYTF. In DNA form, the CDR3 reads TGCGCCAGCAGCCAAACCCATACAGGGGTTGATCGGTATGGCTACACCTTC. The chain links TRBV4-3 to TRBJ1-2, with 7 nucleotides matching TRBD1. Germline trimming cut 2 bases from V and 5 bases from J; bases unmatched to any gene: 14. CDR3 size: 17 residues. The V gene's germline CDR1 is LGHNA and CDR2 YSLEER.